This is a list of T cell receptor beta chains from one sample in a study of glioma-infiltrating T cells after dendritic cell vaccination. Clones were read by immunoSEQ multiplex PCR, and TCRdb kept only the in-frame ones, dropping some. The sample consists of about 9,200 clones, roughly four fifths of them appearing once. The starting material was blood, obtained after dendritic cell vaccination. The receptors come from a human donor with glioblastoma. Each CDR3 is given with its conserved first and last residue. The order of the fields is clone size, D gene, V gene, J gene, CDR3 protein, CDR3 DNA. D genes are given only for firm matches. Clone sizes are given selectively: once, few, many, or a class where the clone is expanded.

abundance: NA; d_gene: TRBD2; v_gene: TRBV30; j_gene: TRBJ2-1; CDR3aa: CAWSVLLAGGTYNEQFF; CDR3nt: TGTGCCTGGAGTGTACTCTTGGCGGGAGGGACCTACAATGAGCAGTTCTTC
abundance: once; d_gene: TRBD2; v_gene: TRBV2; j_gene: TRBJ2-1; CDR3aa: CASRGDYTYNEQFF; CDR3nt: TGTGCCAGCAGGGGGGACTATACCTACAATGAGCAGTTCTTC
abundance: NA; d_gene: TRBD2; v_gene: TRBV7-8; j_gene: TRBJ2-7; CDR3aa: CASSFSYAGASGRAPYEQYF; CDR3nt: TGTGCCAGCAGCTTTAGTTATGCAGGGGCTAGCGGGAGGGCCCCCTACGAGCAGTACTTC
abundance: NA; d_gene: TRBD1; v_gene: TRBV28; j_gene: TRBJ2-1; CDR3aa: CASSLGGQGYEQFF; CDR3nt: TGTGCCAGCAGTTTGGGGGGACAGGGCTATGAGCAGTTCTTC
abundance: NA; d_gene: TRBD2; v_gene: TRBV9; j_gene: TRBJ2-1; CDR3aa: CASSVVSGSNNEQFF; CDR3nt: TGTGCCAGCAGCGTAGTCAGCGGGAGTAACAATGAGCAGTTCTTC
abundance: few; d_gene: NA; v_gene: TRBV27; j_gene: TRBJ2-1; CDR3aa: CASSLGAGSYNEQFF; CDR3nt: TGTGCCAGCAGTTTAGGGGCGGGGTCCTACAATGAGCAGTTCTTC
abundance: NA; d_gene: NA; v_gene: TRBV21-1; j_gene: TRBJ2-7; CDR3aa: CASSKVLVRAGGHFHYEQYF; CDR3nt: TGTGCCAGCAGCAAAGTTTTAGTCAGAGCGGGAGGGCACTTTCACTACGAGCAGTACTTC
abundance: few; d_gene: NA; v_gene: TRBV6-1; j_gene: TRBJ2-1; CDR3aa: CASSSGLEQFF; CDR3nt: TGTGCCAGCAGTTCAGGGCTTGAGCAGTTCTTC
abundance: NA; d_gene: TRBD1; v_gene: TRBV7-9; j_gene: TRBJ1-1; CDR3aa: CASSPGDREDEAFF; CDR3nt: TGTGCCAGCAGCCCGGGGGACAGGGAGGATGAAGCTTTCTTT
abundance: few; d_gene: TRBD2; v_gene: TRBV6-6; j_gene: TRBJ2-1; CDR3aa: CASSYPTSPARNEQFF; CDR3nt: TGTGCCAGCAGTTACCCGACTAGCCCCGCTAGGAATGAGCAGTTCTTC
abundance: NA; d_gene: NA; v_gene: TRBV6-5; j_gene: TRBJ1-1; CDR3aa: CASKRDSVTEAFF; CDR3nt: TGTGCCAGCAAGAGGGATTCGGTCACTGAAGCTTTCTTT